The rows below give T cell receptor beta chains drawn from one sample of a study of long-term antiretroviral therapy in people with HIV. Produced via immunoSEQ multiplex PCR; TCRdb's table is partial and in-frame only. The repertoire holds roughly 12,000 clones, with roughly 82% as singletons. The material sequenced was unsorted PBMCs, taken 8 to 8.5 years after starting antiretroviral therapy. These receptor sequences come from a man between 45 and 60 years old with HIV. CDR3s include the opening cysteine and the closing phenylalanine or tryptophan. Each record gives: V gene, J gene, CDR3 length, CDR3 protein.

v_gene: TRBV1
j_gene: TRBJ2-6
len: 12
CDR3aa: CTSGGGANVLTF

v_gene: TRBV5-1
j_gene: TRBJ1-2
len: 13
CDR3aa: CASSPDGPYGYTF

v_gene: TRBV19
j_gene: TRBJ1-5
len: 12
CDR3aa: CASSIGNQPQHF

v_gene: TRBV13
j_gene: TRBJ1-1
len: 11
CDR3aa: CASSWETEAFF

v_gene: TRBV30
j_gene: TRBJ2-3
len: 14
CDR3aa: CAWSSGAAPDTQYF

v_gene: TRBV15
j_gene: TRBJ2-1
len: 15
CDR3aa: CATSGGESSYNEQFF

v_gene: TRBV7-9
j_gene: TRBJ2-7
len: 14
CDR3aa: CASSARDRSNEQYF

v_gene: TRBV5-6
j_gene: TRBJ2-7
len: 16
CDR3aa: CASSLASGTASYEQYF

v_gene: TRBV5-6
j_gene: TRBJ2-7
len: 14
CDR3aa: CASSFGTGAYEQYF

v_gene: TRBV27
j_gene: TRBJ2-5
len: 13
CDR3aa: CASSLAGGETQYF

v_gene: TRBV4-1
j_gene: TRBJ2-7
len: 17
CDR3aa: CASSQGSVWRGGYEQYF

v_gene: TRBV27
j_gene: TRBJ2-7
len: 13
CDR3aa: CASGVAGPYEQYF

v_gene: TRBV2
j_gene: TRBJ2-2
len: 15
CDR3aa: CASSEWRESTGELFF

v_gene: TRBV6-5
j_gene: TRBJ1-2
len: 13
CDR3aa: CASNGLRGYGYTF

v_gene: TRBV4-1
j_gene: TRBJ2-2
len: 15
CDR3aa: CASSQMGLFTGELFF

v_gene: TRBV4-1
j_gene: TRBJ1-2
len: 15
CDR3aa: CASSQYTTGDYGYTF

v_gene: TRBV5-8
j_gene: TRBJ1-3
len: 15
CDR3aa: CASSPGTGRGNTIYF

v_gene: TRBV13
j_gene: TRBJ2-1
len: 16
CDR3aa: CASSLGRFQGDGEQFF

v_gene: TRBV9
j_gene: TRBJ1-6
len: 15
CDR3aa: CASSVDGNNNSPLHF

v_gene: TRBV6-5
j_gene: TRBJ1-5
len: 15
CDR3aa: CASSYSGAGDQPQHF

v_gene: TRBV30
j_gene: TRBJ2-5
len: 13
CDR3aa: CAWTPLLWGTQYF

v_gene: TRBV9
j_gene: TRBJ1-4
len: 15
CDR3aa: CASSVGTAPGEKLFF

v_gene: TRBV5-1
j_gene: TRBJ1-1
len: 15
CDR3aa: CASSLARGQNTEAFF

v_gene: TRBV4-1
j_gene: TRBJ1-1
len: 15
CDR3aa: CASSQVSGTGAGTFF

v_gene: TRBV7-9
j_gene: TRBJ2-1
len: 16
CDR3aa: CASSSRIGTGYNEQFF

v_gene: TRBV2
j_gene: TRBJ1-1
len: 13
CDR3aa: CAAGTGPNTEAFF

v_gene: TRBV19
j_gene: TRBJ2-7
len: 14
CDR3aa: CASSIGVGSYEQYF

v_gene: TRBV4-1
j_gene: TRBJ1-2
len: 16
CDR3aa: CASSDEGGARGYGYTF

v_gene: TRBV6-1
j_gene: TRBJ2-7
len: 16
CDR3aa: CASSDGQGAYRYEQYF

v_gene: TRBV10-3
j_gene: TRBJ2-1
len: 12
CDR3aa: CANRDSDNEQFF

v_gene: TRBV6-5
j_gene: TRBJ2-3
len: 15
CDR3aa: CASSPSGGTGDTQYF

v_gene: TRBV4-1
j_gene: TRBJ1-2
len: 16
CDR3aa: CASSQVGRLANYGYTF

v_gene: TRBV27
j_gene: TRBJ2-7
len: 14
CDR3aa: CASSLTPGSYEQYF

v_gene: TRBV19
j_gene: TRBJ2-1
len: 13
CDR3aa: CASSIPTATEQFF

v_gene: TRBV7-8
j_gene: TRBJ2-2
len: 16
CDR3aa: CASSPTVPPNTGELFF

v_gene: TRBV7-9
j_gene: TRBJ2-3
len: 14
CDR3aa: CASSSGLGEDTQYF

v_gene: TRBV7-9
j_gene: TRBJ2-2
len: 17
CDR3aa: CASSSPLAGGPTGELFF

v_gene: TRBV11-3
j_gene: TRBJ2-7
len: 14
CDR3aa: CASSTLQGSYEQYF

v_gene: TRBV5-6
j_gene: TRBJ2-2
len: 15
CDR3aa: CASSLIQGGIGELFF

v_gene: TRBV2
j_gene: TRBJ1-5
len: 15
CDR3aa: CASSSGESSNQPQHF

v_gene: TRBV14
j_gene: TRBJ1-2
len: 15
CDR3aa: CASSRIDRVLDGYTF

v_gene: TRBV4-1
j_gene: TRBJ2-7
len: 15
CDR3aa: CASSQGATGTYEQYF

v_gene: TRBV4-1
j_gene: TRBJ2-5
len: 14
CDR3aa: CASSQAWGEETQYF

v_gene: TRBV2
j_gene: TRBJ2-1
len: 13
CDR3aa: CARRDRLYNEQFF

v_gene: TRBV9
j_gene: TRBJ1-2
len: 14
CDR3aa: CASSRTGGAVGYTF

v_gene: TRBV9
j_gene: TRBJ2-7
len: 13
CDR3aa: CASSLRQGHEQYF

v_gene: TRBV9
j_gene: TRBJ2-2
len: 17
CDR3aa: CASSALAGGVNTGELFF

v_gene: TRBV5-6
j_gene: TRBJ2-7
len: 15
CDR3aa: CASSWGQGDSYEQYF

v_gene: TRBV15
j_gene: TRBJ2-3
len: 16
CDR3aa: CATSRDWASGTDTQYF

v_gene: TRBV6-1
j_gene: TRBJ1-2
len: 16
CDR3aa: CASSESVADPYYGYTF

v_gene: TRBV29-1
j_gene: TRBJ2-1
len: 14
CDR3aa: CSVDYPSSSNEQFF

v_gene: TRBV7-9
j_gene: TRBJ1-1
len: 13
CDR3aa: CASGSTGGTEAFF

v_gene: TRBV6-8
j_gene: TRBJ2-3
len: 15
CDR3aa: CASSPSGGPGDTQYF

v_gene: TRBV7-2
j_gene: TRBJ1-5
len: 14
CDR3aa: CASSSHPMEGAQHF